This T cell receptor beta chain was sequenced in a study of blood T cell repertoires in COVID-19. At the level of the study: Samples came from the United States, Italy and Spain, spanning acute and convalescent COVID-19. Nucleic acid was either cDNA or gDNA, and it came from T cells, B-cell-depleted T cells, or PBMCs.

In germline, CDR1 is SEHNR, CDR2 FQNEAQ (reference sequence). This CDR3 comprises 13 residues. Trimming left V 6 bases short and J 3 bases short, with 11 bases between. In the source study's methods: Cell counts per sample came from amplifying reference gene primers. Sequencing used immunoSEQ multiplex PCR; TCRdb keeps in-frame clones, though not all of them. The V and J calls and clone size come from that table; D and trimming were worked out from the DNA. The sample has approximately 50,000 clones, roughly 88% seen once; the top ten hold about 22%. What was sequenced was peripheral blood. The sequence was obtained from a woman older than 75 with acute or convalescent COVID-19. This chain uses TRBV7-9 with TRBJ1-1, with D unclear. The CDR3 sequence is CASRGREHTEAFF. The DNA of the CDR3 is TGTGCCAGCAGGGGGAGGGAACACACTGAAGCTTTCTTT.